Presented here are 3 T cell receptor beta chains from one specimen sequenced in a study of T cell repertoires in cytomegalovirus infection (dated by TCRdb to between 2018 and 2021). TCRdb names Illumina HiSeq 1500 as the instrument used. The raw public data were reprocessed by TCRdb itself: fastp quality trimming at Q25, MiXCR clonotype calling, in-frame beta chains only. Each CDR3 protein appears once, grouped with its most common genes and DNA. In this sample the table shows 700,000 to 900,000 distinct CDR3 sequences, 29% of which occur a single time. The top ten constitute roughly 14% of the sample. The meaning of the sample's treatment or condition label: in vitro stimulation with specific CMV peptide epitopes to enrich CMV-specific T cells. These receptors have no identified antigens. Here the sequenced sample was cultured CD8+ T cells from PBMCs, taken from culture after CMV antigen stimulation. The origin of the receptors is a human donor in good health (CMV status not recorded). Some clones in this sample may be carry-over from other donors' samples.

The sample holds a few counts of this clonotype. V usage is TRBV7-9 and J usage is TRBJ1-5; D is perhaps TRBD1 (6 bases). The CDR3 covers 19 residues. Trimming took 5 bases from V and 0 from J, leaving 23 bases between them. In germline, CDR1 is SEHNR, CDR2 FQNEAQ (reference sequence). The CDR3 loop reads CASSPARGKDYYSNQPQHF. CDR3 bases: TGTGCCAGCAGCCCGGCTAGGGGGAAGGACTACTATAGCAATCAGCCCCAGCATTTT.

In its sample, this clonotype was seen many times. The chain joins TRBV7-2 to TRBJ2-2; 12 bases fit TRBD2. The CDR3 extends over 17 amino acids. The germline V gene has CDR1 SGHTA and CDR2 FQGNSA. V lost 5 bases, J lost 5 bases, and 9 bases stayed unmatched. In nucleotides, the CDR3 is TGTGCCAGCAGCCCGAGGACTAGCGGGGCGGGGACCGGGGAGCTGTTTTTT. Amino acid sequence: CASSPRTSGAGTGELFF.

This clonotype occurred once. The CDR3 loop reads CASSEYYSLKGSYNEQFF. The CDR3 DNA is TGTGCCAGCAGTGAATATTATAGTCTCAAGGGCTCCTACAATGAGCAGTTCTTC. The V gene is TRBV25-1, the J gene TRBJ2-1; D gene unclear. Trimming cost V 0 bases and J 0 bases, with 15 bases left between them. The CDR3 extends over 18 amino acids. The germline V gene encodes CDR1 MGHDK and CDR2 SYGVNS.